The next 27 T cell receptor beta chains were all read from a single sample in a study of control samples from healthy donors and cancer patients. Data came from immunoSEQ multiplex PCR; TCRdb stores just in-frame clones and leaves some out. The sample consists of 80,000 or so clones, 85% to 95% of them appearing once. The specimen sequenced was blood. The origin of the receptors is a woman aged 55-75 years in good health.

V usage is TRBV24-1 and J usage is TRBJ1-5; 7 positions match TRBD1. The CDR3 spans 13 residues. V lost 12 bases to trimming and J lost 6 bases; unmatched junction nucleotides: 10. CDR1 and CDR2 (germline): KGHDR, SFDVKD. CDR3: CAANDRDGQPQHF. The CDR3 nucleotides read TGTGCCGCAAACGACAGGGACGGTCAGCCCCAGCATTTT.

The chain is built from TRBV24-1 and TRBJ2-3; D is undetermined. V lost 3 bases and J lost 2, with 5 bases in between. The length of the CDR3 is 13 residues. Germline values: CDR1 KGHDR, CDR2 SFDVKD. CDR3 bases: TGTGCCACCAGTGATAGCCACACAGATACGCAGTATTTT. Translating gives CATSDSHTDTQYF.

To note about this clone: One junction end does not reproduce the germline sequence, and a read error may be involved. J is TRBJ2-7 and V is TRBV6-2 or TRBV6-3; D is tentatively TRBD1 or TRBD2 (5 bases each). This CDR3 comprises 12 residues. Germline V gene lookup returns CDR1 MNHEY and CDR2 SVGEGT. The CDR3, as DNA: TGTGCCAGCAGTTACGGAGGACAACATGGGGCCTTC. Translating it yields CASSYGGQHGAF.

The V and J genes are TRBV5-1 and TRBJ2-5; D is unresolved. Trimming cost V 4 bases and J 10 bases, with 20 bases left between them. Germline lookup yields CDR1 SGHRS and CDR2 YFSETQ. The CDR3 length is 14 residues. The CDR3 sequence: CASSQDPLWDGQYF. The DNA for the CDR3 is TGCGCCAGCAGCCAAGACCCCCTTTGGGATGGCCAGTACTTC.

This chain uses TRBV12-3 or TRBV12-4 with TRBJ2-7; no clear D gene. The V end lost 3 bases, the J end lost 5 bases, and 5 bases lay between the germline ends. CDR3 size: 11 residues. This CDR3 reads CASSFFDEQYF. The CDR3 DNA sequence: TGTGCCAGCAGTTTCTTCGACGAGCAGTACTTC.

The chain employs TRBV28 and TRBJ1-5, with a tentative D call TRBD1 (6 bases). The germline CDR1 and CDR2 sequences are MDHEN and SYDVKM. The CDR3 is 16 amino acids. Trimming pared 4 bases from V and 3 bases from J, leaving 16 bases between. CDR3: CASSSLLTGYNQPQHF. In nucleotides, the CDR3 is TGTGCCAGCAGTTCACTCCTTACAGGGTACAATCAGCCCCAGCATTTT. The complete variable domain, with remaining parts taken from reference TRBV28 and TRBJ1-5, reads DVKVTQSSRYLVKRTGEKVFLECVQDMDHENMFWYRQDPGLGLRLIYFSYDVKMKEKGDIPEGYSVSREKKERFSLILESASTNQTSMYLCASSSLLTGYNQPQHFGDGTRLSIL.

The chain recombines TRBV7-9 with TRBJ1-4; 9 bases are shared with TRBD1. Germline V gives CDR1 SEHNR, CDR2 FQNEAQ (reference sequence). V lost 5 bases to trimming and J lost 7 bases; unmatched junction nucleotides: 5. CDR3 size: 14 residues. CDR3 bases: TGTGCCAGCAGCCGAACAGGGGGCACTGAAAAACTGTTTTTT. Its translation: CASSRTGGTEKLFF.

The J gene is TRBJ1-5, the V gene TRBV10-3; 9 bases map to TRBD1. V trimming: 6 bases; J trimming: 4 bases; junction bases outside the gene matches: 4. CDR3 length: 14 amino acids. Germline V gene data show CDR1 as ENHRY and CDR2 as SYGVKD. CDR3 DNA: TGTGCCATCAGCTCCGGGACAGGGAATCAGCCCCAGCATTTT. It specifies CAISSGTGNQPQHF.

V usage is TRBV9 and J usage is TRBJ2-7; TRBD1 matches at 8 bases. Germline CDR1 is SGDLS and CDR2 is YYNGEE. CDR3 length: 14 residues. V lost 1 base to trimming and J lost 0 bases; unmatched junction nucleotides: 0. The CDR3 bases are TGTGCCAGCAGCGTACAGGGGGCCTCCTACGAGCAGTACTTC. Translated, it gives CASSVQGASYEQYF.

The rearrangement uses TRBV5-1 and TRBJ1-4, with 9 bases aligning to TRBD1. The CDR3 has 16 residues. Per the germline V gene, CDR1 is SGHRS and CDR2 is YFSETQ. Unmatched junction bases numbered 11, after V lost 3 bases and J lost 8 bases. The CDR3 spells CASSSGNRGRPEKLFF. DNA for the CDR3: TGCGCCAGCAGCTCGGGGAACAGGGGGCGCCCGGAAAAACTGTTTTTT. Complete variable domain (other parts from reference TRBV5-1 and TRBJ1-4): KAGVTQTPRYLIKTRGQQVTLSCSPISGHRSVSWYQQTPGQGLQFLFEYFSETQRNKGNFPGRFSGRQFSNSRSEMNVSTLELGDSALYLCASSSGNRGRPEKLFFGSGTQLSVL.

V and J are TRBV20-1 and TRBJ1-5; D gene unclear. V was shortened by 1 base and J by 9 bases, with 7 bases between the two germline ends. The CDR3 loop spans 11 amino acids. From germline, CDR1 is DFQATT and CDR2 SNEGSKA (reference sequence). The CDR3 DNA reads TGCAGTGCTAGAGGTACCGGGCCCCAGCATTTT. It specifies CSARGTGPQHF.

This sequence joins TRBV12-3 or TRBV12-4 and TRBJ2-7, with 7 nucleotides matching TRBD1. The CDR3 covers 13 residues. The ends lost 6 bases at V and 5 bases at J; junction bases unmatched: 7. The CDR3 loop reads CASRPRQGHEQYF. The DNA of the CDR3 is TGTGCCAGCAGACCCCGACAGGGTCACGAGCAGTACTTC.

The rearrangement uses TRBV28 and TRBJ2-7; 8 bases match TRBD1. After removal of 1 base from V and 3 bases from J, the junction contained 11 bases not matched to a gene. Germline CDR1 and CDR2: MDHEN and SYDVKM. The CDR3 is 17 residues long. The chain's CDR3 is CASSLSRGLGRRYEQYF. DNA of the CDR3: TGTGCCAGCAGTTTATCCAGGGGGCTAGGGAGGCGCTACGAGCAGTACTTC.

This sequence joins TRBV3-1 (or the pseudogene TRBV3-2) and TRBJ1-5; weak D call: TRBD1 (6 bases). Trimming stripped 1 base from V and 4 bases from J, with 8 bases between. The CDR3 spans 14 residues. The V gene's germline CDR1 is LGHDT and CDR2 YNNKEL (reference sequence). CDR3 coding DNA: TGTGCCAGCAGCCAAGCAACAGGGAATCAGCCCCAGCATTTT. This codes for CASSQATGNQPQHF.

The rearrangement joins TRBV7-8 to TRBJ2-7; D remains unclear. From germline, CDR1 is SGHVS and CDR2 FQNEAQ. The V end was cut by 8 bases, the J end by 4 bases, with 12 bases between. The CDR3 runs 12 residues. CDR3 coding DNA: TGTGCCAGCGGGCAGCAGGTGTACGAGCAGTACTTC. Amino acid sequence: CASGQQVYEQYF.

The chain carries TRBV28 and TRBJ2-5; D perhaps matches TRBD1 (5 bases). Deletions cut 5 bases from V and 4 bases from J, with 8 bases between. The CDR3 is 12 residues long. Germline-derived CDR1 and CDR2 are MDHEN and SYDVKM. The CDR3 nucleotides are TGTGCCAGCAGTCCAAGGGGAGAGACCCAGTACTTC. This sequence encodes CASSPRGETQYF.

The J gene is TRBJ2-3, the V gene TRBV5-1, with D unresolved. The CDR3 is 14 residues long. The V gene's germline CDR1 is SGHRS and CDR2 YFSETQ. V was clipped by 0 bases and J by 6 bases, with 11 bases between them. The CDR3 DNA follows: TGCGCCAGCAGCTTGGAGTCCAGATCGGATACGCAGTATTTT. Amino acids: CASSLESRSDTQYF.

The chain combines TRBV29-1 with TRBJ1-1; D uncertain. The CDR3 covers 13 residues. Germline CDR1 SQVTM, CDR2 ANQGSEA. Trimming stripped 2 bases from V and 0 bases from J, with 7 bases between. The CDR3 sequence: CSVERGMNTEAFF. The CDR3 DNA sequence: TGCAGCGTTGAAAGAGGGATGAACACTGAAGCTTTCTTT. The variable domain in full, completed from reference TRBV29-1 and TRBJ1-1, reads SAVISQKPSRDICQRGTSLTIQCQVDSQVTMMFWYRQQPGQSLTLIATANQGSEATYESGFVIDKFPISRPNLTFSTLTVSNMSPEDSSIYLCSVERGMNTEAFFGQGTRLTVV.

The chain has TRBV27 and TRBJ1-2, with D possibly TRBD1 on 5 matching bases. V lost 6 bases, J lost 0 bases, and 14 bases lay in between. This CDR3 has 15 residues. Germline V gene lookup returns CDR1 MNHEY and CDR2 SMNVEV (reference sequence). The CDR3 loop is CASRTGAAANYGYTF. The CDR3 DNA follows: TGTGCCAGCAGGACCGGGGCAGCCGCTAACTATGGCTACACCTTC.

The chain couples TRBV28 to TRBJ2-7; D is unclear. The V and J ends lost 2 bases and 3 bases respectively, with 11 bases between them. Germline V gene lookup returns CDR1 MDHEN and CDR2 SYDVKM. This CDR3 spans 14 amino acids. The CDR3 DNA reads as TGTGCCAGCAGTTTAGACGGCCGTAACTACGAGCAGTACTTC. Encoded protein: CASSLDGRNYEQYF.

The chain carries TRBV3-1 (or the pseudogene TRBV3-2) and TRBJ1-2; 11 bases map to TRBD1. The CDR3 extends over 15 amino acids. Germline V gene sequence: CDR1 LGHDT, CDR2 YNNKEL (reference sequence). J gave up 7 bases and V 0 bases, and 4 bases lay outside the gene matches. The CDR3, as DNA: TGTGCCAGCAGCCAAGAGGGACAGGGGGAGGCTGGCTACACCTTC. It encodes CASSQEGQGEAGYTF.

Here the CDR3 reads CASTTGLGNEQYF. The CDR3 bases are TGTGCCAGCACTACTGGACTAGGCAACGAGCAGTACTTC. The chain employs TRBV2 and TRBJ2-7; 7 nucleotides match TRBD2. In germline, CDR1 is SNHLY, CDR2 FYNNEI. There are 13 residues in the CDR3. Trimming took 7 bases from V and 5 from J; bases not matched to a gene: 8.

This chain connects TRBV9 to TRBJ1-4, with D possibly matching TRBD1 (5 bases). CDR1 is SGDLS and CDR2 is YYNGEE in the germline V gene. V lost 4 bases, J lost 7 bases, and 17 bases lay in between. CDR3 length: 15 amino acids. The CDR3 region is CASSRGTSIGEKLFF. In DNA, the CDR3 is TGTGCCAGCAGCAGAGGGACCTCGATCGGTGAAAAACTGTTTTTT.

This clone was recorded only once. The chain joins TRBV6-5 to TRBJ1-2; the D is unclear. V dropped 2 bases and J dropped 0 bases, with 13 bases sitting between them. Germline V gene lookup returns CDR1 MNHEY and CDR2 SVGAGI. CDR3 length: 16 amino acids. The CDR3 DNA follows: TGTGCCAGCAGTTACGACACCTCAACCACTAACTATGGCTACACCTTC. This translates into CASSYDTSTTNYGYTF.

The chain is built from TRBV10-3 and TRBJ2-1, with no clear D. CDR3 size: 12 residues. Looked up from germline, CDR1 is ENHRY and CDR2 is SYGVKD. The V gene lost 7 bases and the J gene lost 1 base, with 5 bases spanning the gap. CDR3 region: CAITSSYNEQFF. The CDR3 region has the DNA TGTGCCATCACTTCGTCCTACAATGAGCAGTTCTTC.

The chain couples TRBV27 to TRBJ1-1, with 9 nucleotides matching TRBD1. Germline V lookup: CDR1 MNHEY, CDR2 SMNVEV (reference sequence). CDR3 length: 14 residues. J gave up 0 bases and V 5 bases, and 1 base lay outside the gene matches. The DNA of the CDR3 is TGTGCCAGCAGTACAGGGGGCTTGAACACTGAAGCTTTCTTT. Residues: CASSTGGLNTEAFF.

V and J are TRBV5-1 and TRBJ1-5; D unresolved. The CDR3 loop spans 15 amino acids. CDR1 is SGHRS, CDR2 YFSETQ, per germline. V dropped 2 bases and J dropped 4 bases, with 13 bases sitting between them. CDR3 sequence reads: CASSFGEGRNQPQHF. The CDR3 DNA is TGCGCCAGCAGCTTTGGCGAGGGCAGAAATCAGCCCCAGCATTTT.